This T cell receptor (beta chain) was sequenced in a study of blood T cell repertoires in COVID-19. The CDR3 loop spans 16 amino acids. The germline gives CDR1 LGHDT, CDR2 YNNKEL (reference sequence). Trimming removed 1 base from V and 3 bases from J, with 10 bases in between. Per the authors' pipeline: Quantification of nucleated cells was approximated via reference gene primer amplification. TCRdb keeps only in-frame clones here, not all; method: immunoSEQ multiplex PCR. That table supplies the V and J calls and clone size; D and trimming were determined from the DNA. The sample contains about 180,000 clones, 80% to 90% of which appear only once.

The clonotype comes from a man aged 18 to 29 who had recovered from COVID-19. The sample was peripheral blood. The chain uses TRBV3-1 (or the pseudogene TRBV3-2) and TRBJ1-6, with D hard to call. This chain's CDR3 is CASSQGPVFYNSPLHF. The CDR3 coding sequence is TGTGCCAGCAGCCAAGGTCCGGTGTTCTATAATTCACCCCTCCACTTT.